Here is one T cell receptor beta chain with its context. No antigen is known for it. This specimen belongs to a study of blood T cells in healthy people across ages. The use of a sample-barcoded 5' primer and a J-beta primer mix characterized a second PCR of roughly 6 to 11 cycles. TCRdb reprocessed the 5' RACE reads with MiXCR, giving one entry per CDR3 protein. The sample lists roughly 1.7 million distinct CDR3 sequences, 30% to 40% seen once, with 10% to 12% in the top ten. Overall study results and limits: There was a strong correlation between TCR beta diversity and naive T cell percentage.

The CDR3 has 13 residues. Germline V gene sequence: CDR1 SQVTM, CDR2 ANQGSEA. The source is a woman aged 25 to 45 in good health. The rearrangement links TRBV29-1 to TRBJ2-5, with 10 bases that match TRBD1. The assigned J gene may be wrong: the sequence end matches TRBJ2-7 better. Sequenced sample: blood. CDR3 amino acids: CSGGTGDSYEQYF. DNA of the CDR3: TGCAGCGGGGGGACAGGGGACTCCTACGAGCAGTACTTC.